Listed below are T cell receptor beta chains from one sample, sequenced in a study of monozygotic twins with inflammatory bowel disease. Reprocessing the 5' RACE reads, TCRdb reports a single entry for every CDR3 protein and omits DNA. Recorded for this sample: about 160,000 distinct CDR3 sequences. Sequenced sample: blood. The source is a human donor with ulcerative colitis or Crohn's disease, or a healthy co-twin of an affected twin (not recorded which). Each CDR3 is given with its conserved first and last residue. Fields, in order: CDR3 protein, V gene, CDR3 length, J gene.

cdr3_aa: CASSLKVRGGNEQFF
v_call: TRBV5-1
cdr3_length: 15
j_call: TRBJ2-1

cdr3_aa: CASSQSSGSWGYTF
v_call: TRBV4-1
cdr3_length: 14
j_call: TRBJ1-2

cdr3_aa: CASSPDPSGSSYNEQFF
v_call: TRBV5-1
cdr3_length: 17
j_call: TRBJ2-1

cdr3_aa: CASSPLAGNEQFF
v_call: TRBV6-4
cdr3_length: 13
j_call: TRBJ2-1

cdr3_aa: CAGQTATNEKLFF
v_call: TRBV6-6
cdr3_length: 13
j_call: TRBJ1-4

cdr3_aa: CAISEDRGRGGELFF
v_call: TRBV10-3
cdr3_length: 15
j_call: TRBJ2-2

cdr3_aa: CASSLVGTGGTDEQFF
v_call: TRBV7-6
cdr3_length: 16
j_call: TRBJ2-1

cdr3_aa: CAWSRDSHSNQPQHF
v_call: TRBV30
cdr3_length: 15
j_call: TRBJ1-5

cdr3_aa: CASSLGQKHNEKLFF
v_call: TRBV5-1
cdr3_length: 15
j_call: TRBJ1-4

cdr3_aa: CATSRVGVEQPQHF
v_call: TRBV15
cdr3_length: 14
j_call: TRBJ1-5

cdr3_aa: CASSYDGNSPLHF
v_call: TRBV6-5
cdr3_length: 13
j_call: TRBJ1-6

cdr3_aa: CSARETASGSYEQYF
v_call: TRBV20-1
cdr3_length: 15
j_call: TRBJ2-7

cdr3_aa: CASAKLAGVKLGLYEQYF
v_call: TRBV4-1
cdr3_length: 18
j_call: TRBJ2-7

cdr3_aa: CAISERGLAGGPTDTQYF
v_call: TRBV10-3
cdr3_length: 18
j_call: TRBJ2-3

cdr3_aa: CSARERGDILGEQYF
v_call: TRBV20-1
cdr3_length: 15
j_call: TRBJ2-7

cdr3_aa: CAWSPDVSNQPQHF
v_call: TRBV30
cdr3_length: 14
j_call: TRBJ1-5

cdr3_aa: CASSLETSGMKSYNEQFF
v_call: TRBV11-1
cdr3_length: 18
j_call: TRBJ2-1

cdr3_aa: CASSPGVQETKAFF
v_call: TRBV18
cdr3_length: 14
j_call: TRBJ1-1

cdr3_aa: CASSSSIRDSTMNTEAFF
v_call: TRBV7-3
cdr3_length: 18
j_call: TRBJ1-1

cdr3_aa: CSAPDRAGYTF
v_call: TRBV20-1
cdr3_length: 11
j_call: TRBJ1-2

cdr3_aa: CASSRLAREQYF
v_call: TRBV11-2
cdr3_length: 12
j_call: TRBJ2-7

cdr3_aa: CASSTTLSVEQYF
v_call: TRBV5-1
cdr3_length: 13
j_call: TRBJ2-7

cdr3_aa: CASNSLYEQYF
v_call: TRBV6-1
cdr3_length: 11
j_call: TRBJ2-7

cdr3_aa: CASSRTGRHSPLHF
v_call: TRBV14
cdr3_length: 14
j_call: TRBJ1-6

cdr3_aa: CASSLNARGTSGEQFF
v_call: TRBV7-3
cdr3_length: 16
j_call: TRBJ2-1

cdr3_aa: CASSPGTGEVDTQYF
v_call: TRBV18
cdr3_length: 15
j_call: TRBJ2-3

cdr3_aa: CASSTGLAGTDTQYF
v_call: TRBV27
cdr3_length: 15
j_call: TRBJ2-3

cdr3_aa: CASSSPRTSGRAPTQYF
v_call: TRBV11-1
cdr3_length: 17
j_call: TRBJ2-3

cdr3_aa: CASSLNTGVMNTEAFF
v_call: TRBV7-8
cdr3_length: 16
j_call: TRBJ1-1

cdr3_aa: CASTPRRTSGSYEQYF
v_call: TRBV7-3
cdr3_length: 16
j_call: TRBJ2-7

cdr3_aa: CSVEASGGRTDTQYF
v_call: TRBV29-1
cdr3_length: 15
j_call: TRBJ2-3

cdr3_aa: CSARGTLLGPNEQFF
v_call: TRBV20-1
cdr3_length: 15
j_call: TRBJ2-1

cdr3_aa: CASSVTGGSNSPLHF
v_call: TRBV9
cdr3_length: 15
j_call: TRBJ1-6

cdr3_aa: CASTLNSVRTDTQYF
v_call: TRBV27
cdr3_length: 15
j_call: TRBJ2-3

cdr3_aa: CASSLGGNLVEKLFF
v_call: TRBV5-1
cdr3_length: 15
j_call: TRBJ1-4

cdr3_aa: CASSVQGYEQYF
v_call: TRBV27
cdr3_length: 12
j_call: TRBJ2-7

cdr3_aa: CASTPLTGAYEQYF
v_call: TRBV28
cdr3_length: 14
j_call: TRBJ2-7

cdr3_aa: CSARTSGSTQYF
v_call: TRBV20-1
cdr3_length: 12
j_call: TRBJ2-3

cdr3_aa: CASSNNRQSYEQYF
v_call: TRBV19
cdr3_length: 14
j_call: TRBJ2-7

cdr3_aa: CASSEPDGVQAQYF
v_call: TRBV25-1
cdr3_length: 14
j_call: TRBJ2-5

cdr3_aa: CASSPPDFLNYGYTF
v_call: TRBV28
cdr3_length: 15
j_call: TRBJ1-2

cdr3_aa: CASRILPSGTYNEQFF
v_call: TRBV4-1
cdr3_length: 16
j_call: TRBJ2-1

cdr3_aa: CASSFTGGADEQYF
v_call: TRBV5-1
cdr3_length: 14
j_call: TRBJ2-7

cdr3_aa: CASSQPGQGYNEQFF
v_call: TRBV5-4
cdr3_length: 15
j_call: TRBJ2-1

cdr3_aa: CASSPASGGGSYEQYF
v_call: TRBV5-1
cdr3_length: 16
j_call: TRBJ2-7

cdr3_aa: CAISERTVSSGANVLTF
v_call: TRBV10-3
cdr3_length: 17
j_call: TRBJ2-6

cdr3_aa: CASSLVTSGRYEQYF
v_call: TRBV11-1
cdr3_length: 15
j_call: TRBJ2-7

cdr3_aa: CATSPTLTGGIYNEQFF
v_call: TRBV24-1
cdr3_length: 17
j_call: TRBJ2-1

cdr3_aa: CASSSGTYGYTF
v_call: TRBV28
cdr3_length: 12
j_call: TRBJ1-2

cdr3_aa: CASSQVTGGPYEQYF
v_call: TRBV3-1
cdr3_length: 15
j_call: TRBJ2-7

cdr3_aa: CAAGQGNYGYTF
v_call: TRBV10-3
cdr3_length: 12
j_call: TRBJ1-2

cdr3_aa: CASSLGGGSIADTQYF
v_call: TRBV5-1
cdr3_length: 16
j_call: TRBJ2-3

cdr3_aa: CASSYSRTDAYSPLHF
v_call: TRBV6-5
cdr3_length: 16
j_call: TRBJ1-6